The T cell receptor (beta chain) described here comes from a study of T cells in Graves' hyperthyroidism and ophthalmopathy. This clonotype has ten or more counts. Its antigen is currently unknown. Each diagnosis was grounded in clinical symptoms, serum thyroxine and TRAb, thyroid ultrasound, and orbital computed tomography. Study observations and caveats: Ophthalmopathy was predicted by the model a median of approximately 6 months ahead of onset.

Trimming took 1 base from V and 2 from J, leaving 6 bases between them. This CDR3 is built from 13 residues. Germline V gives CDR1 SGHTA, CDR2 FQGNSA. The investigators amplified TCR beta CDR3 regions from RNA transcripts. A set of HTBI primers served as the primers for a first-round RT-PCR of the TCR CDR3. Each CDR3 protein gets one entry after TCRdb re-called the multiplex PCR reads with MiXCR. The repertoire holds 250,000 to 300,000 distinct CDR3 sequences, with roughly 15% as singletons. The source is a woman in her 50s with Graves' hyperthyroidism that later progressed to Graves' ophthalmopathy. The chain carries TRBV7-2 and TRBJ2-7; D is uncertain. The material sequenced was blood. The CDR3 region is CASSLVRTYEQYF. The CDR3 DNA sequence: TGTGCCAGCAGCTTAGTCAGGACCTACGAGCAGTACTTC. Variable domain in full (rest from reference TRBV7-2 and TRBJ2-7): GAGVSQSPSNKVTEKGKDVELRCDPISGHTALYWYRQSLGQGLEFLIYFQGNSAPDKSGLPSDRFSAERTGGSVSTLTIQRTQQEDSAVYLCASSLVRTYEQYFGPGTRLTVT.